This TCR beta chain comes out of a study of cytomegalovirus exposure and HLA in healthy donors (dated 2017 in TCRdb). About the investigation overall: An earlier analysis of 587 of the donors reported 276 Gb of sequence data and some 110 million unique TCR beta sequences obtained from roughly 180 million T cells. An early release that covered about 600 HLA-typed donors contained about 300 gigabases of sequencing data and tens of millions of unique TCR sequences. Class I and class II HLA loci were covered by the typing at four-digit resolution. The number of typed donors differed by locus: roughly 629-640 for A, B, C, DRB1 and DQB1; 522 for DQA1; some 610 for DPA1; and 450 to 480 for DPB1. Roughly 5 DR-DQ haplotypes were handled as single units for association and clustering because linkage in the cohort was strong. The later analysis used no new phenotypic data to find candidate immune exposures, relying instead on TCR beta sequences and their occurrence across donors. In a later analysis, previously published TCR beta repertoires from 666 donors were re-analyzed and high-resolution HLA genotyping was added so that TCR occurrence patterns could be studied. On average, 235,054 unique TCR beta nucleotide sequences were sequenced per donor among a few hundred genotyped donors of the cohort, with approximately 18% of those sequences being non-productive. Along with the roughly 710-subject first cohort, a separate validation cohort of over a hundred different subjects was used. Genome-wide SNP genotypes for about 65% of the roughly 670 donors were used in a later genetic analysis, which treated that subset as a discovery cohort. Of the approximately 400 genotyped donors, around 81% fell in the genetic ancestry cluster associated with self-reported Caucasian donors. The study used immunosequencing to profile the T cell repertoires of approximately 640 subjects and linked those repertoires to cytomegalovirus serostatus. In an earlier analysis of 500 to 650 of the donors, high-throughput TCR beta sequencing was used to judge whether each TCR beta V gene segment behaved as functional or pseudogenic. Every repertoire in the discovery cohort had been generated on one and the same sequencing platform. The study aimed to test whether signatures of past pathogen exposure could be identified by cataloging public T cell receptors. The study combined high-throughput TCR immunosequencing, statistical association of individual TCRs with disease status, and machine learning to predict cytomegalovirus infection status. Donor age, sex, ethnicity and CMV serostatus were collected together with the repertoire data.

The cohort comprised around 700 healthy bone marrow donors. Cohort members were all nominally healthy when sampled, although unrecorded immune exposures were likely present. The donor was CMV seronegative and was included in the group of a few hundred seronegative cohort members. A peripheral blood sample was collected from each donor, and TCR beta sequencing was performed on peripheral blood mononuclear cells. Genomic DNA was extracted from the blood cell samples with the Qiagen DNeasy Blood Extraction Kit. The library was built by means of the immunoSEQ multiplex PCR assay. A mixture of 60 forward primers for TCR Vbeta segments and 13 reverse primers for TCR Jbeta segments was used in the multiplex PCR. A multiplex PCR assay on genomic DNA amplified the CDR3 region of rearranged TCR beta genes. Amplified TCR beta libraries were sequenced as 87-base-pair reads on the Illumina HiSeq System. Under the source paper's analysis protocol: In a later analysis, 80 million or so unique TCR beta chains were counted across the roughly 610 repertoires, and roughly 11 million of these chains were shared by at least two donors. Raw reads were error-corrected and collapsed into unique sequences by a nearest-neighbor algorithm in which closely related sequences were merged to remove PCR and sequencing errors. V, D and J gene segments were assigned by aligning CDR3 sequences to IMGT reference sequences. For a sequence to be retained, a match of at least six nucleotides was required to both a V gene segment and a J gene segment. Rearrangements were classified as productive when the CDR3 lacked stop codons and remained in frame with V and J, and all other rearrangements were classified as non-productive. Following IMGT convention, CDR3 was defined as the stretch from the second conserved V-encoded cysteine to the conserved J-encoded phenylalanine. In an earlier analysis of approximately 500 of the donors, sequences lacking an unambiguous match to a single V gene segment were excluded. An earlier analysis of fewer than 650 of the donors classified V segments as functional when productive rearrangements were above 56.7% and as segregating when the standard deviation between donors was above 5%. To diagnose cytomegalovirus status from the catalog of TCR beta chain sequences, a statistical classification framework was built. In a later analysis, V and J genes were assigned by comparing TCR nucleotide sequences against IMGT/GENE-DB human TR gene sequences. Using the TCRdist pipeline, a later analysis assigned CDR3 sequences along with most-parsimonious VDJ recombination scenarios. A later analysis defined each TCR beta chain by its CDR3 amino acid sequence plus V-gene family, and excluded reads lacking a unique V-gene family. In a later analysis, fewer than 600 highly shared, low-generation-probability nucleotide sequences were removed to address suspected cross-contamination and a sequencing artifact. In a later analysis, a clonal expansion index for each public chain was calculated from normalized within-repertoire ranks of inferred template counts. In a later analysis, generation probabilities were computed with a VDJ recombination model fitted to out-of-frame rearrangements, and the resulting probabilities were checked against IGoR. A later analysis scored TCR-TCR, TCR-HLA and TCR-CMV co-occurrence with hypergeometric tests, applying a repertoire-size bias correction to TCR pairs. False discovery rates were estimated in a later analysis by permuting HLA or CMV assignments 20 times. In a later analysis, co-occurring TCRs were grouped using DBSCAN, with TCRdist sequence similarity added in when clustering inside HLA-allele-positive subsets. For co-occurrence clustering, repertoires with fewer than 30,000 or more than 120,000 public chains were excluded, along with roughly 5 repertoires with anomalous nucleotide sharing. In its TCRdb copy, this immuneACCESS table keeps in-frame sequences only and misses some clones. Where compared with another copy, unresolved V genes explain less than half of these, and the others have no known cause. The V and J calls and clone size were taken over from that table, and D and trimming were inferred from the DNA. The table for this sample lists approximately 140,000 clones; approximately 83% of them were counted only once. The ten largest account for about 2.3% of the sample.

The CDR3 sequence holds 12 residues, the cysteine and phenylalanine included. The kept DNA is CDR3 alone, 36 bases in frame from the first base. Looking up the germline V gene yields CDR1 SNHLY and CDR2 FYNNEI. The junction carries 3 bases between V and J, which are trimmed by 3 bases and 4 bases respectively. Findings and caveats that apply to the study as a whole: According to a later genetic analysis, donors in an Asian-associated ancestry cluster had fewer N-insertions in productive TCRs than the approximately 700-donor mean. Some IMGT-functional V segments, including TRBV6-2 and TRBV6-3, could not be distinguished by the 87-base-pair reads and were therefore excluded. Across donors, most TCR sequences were observed very rarely, whereas some public TCRs were present in many individuals. Sequencing depth was assumed to be roughly uniform across donors in the presence/absence analyses, though that assumption may not hold. For the cohort, immune exposure information was limited to CMV serostatus. An association between a missense DCLRE1C variant and V-gene and J-gene trimming of TCR beta chains was found in a later genetic analysis and replicated in an independent cohort. Strong co-occurrence of HLA alleles, especially DR and DQ, made assigning TCR associations to individual alleles difficult. Several of the top co-occurrence clusters appeared to be linked to parvovirus B19, influenza, CMV and Epstein-Barr virus, according to a later analysis. An earlier analysis of approximately 570 of the donors showed that most TCR beta V segments appeared in productive rearrangements either about 90% or about 30% of the time, which broadly matched IMGT annotations. In a later analysis, most CMV-associated TCR beta chains were found to appear HLA-restricted, with HLA associations seemingly driven largely by CMV exposure. Linkage disequilibrium might explain the correlated functional status among segregating V segments, but an unknown experimental factor could not be excluded. In a later analysis, TCR association rates were found to vary across HLA loci, with the most associated TCRs seen for DRB1 alleles and the fewest for HLA-C alleles. Only TCR beta chains were sequenced in this cohort, and the absence of alpha or paired-chain data limited detectable features. Roughly 17 rarely observed V segments, including chromosome 9 orphons, were excluded from the earlier analysis of a few hundred of the donors because counts were too low. In a later analysis, HLA-associated TCR beta chains were found to be more clonally expanded and to have lower generation probabilities than equally common non-associated chains. A further reported finding was that TCR beta sequences accurately predicted the HLA-A and HLA-B alleles for most subjects in the first cohort. It was suggested by the authors that the approach could potentially be generalized to other disease states and immunological phenotypes. A few of the identified cytomegalovirus-associated TCR beta chains were confirmed in vitro to be specific for cytomegalovirus antigens. Because HLA typing was unavailable for some donors at each locus, only the typed subset was used in association tests. In both the original and validation cohorts, the classifier was reported to diagnose cytomegalovirus status with high specificity and sensitivity. In a later analysis, some 17,000 TCR beta sequences were associated with specific HLA alleles at a false discovery rate of 0.05. The study listed 150 to 200 TCR beta chains as associated with cytomegalovirus. A cluster of highly shared sequence variants was judged likely to represent a technical artifact of the sequencing pipeline.

A note on this clone: The target of this receptor is not known. Qualities for individual bases were not recorded, and no much larger clone is one base off.

The sequence is built from TRBV2 and TRBJ2-2, with no confidently assigned D gene. The specimen was PBMCs. The TCR was taken from a male donor in good health and CMV-seronegative. The DNA reads as follows: TGTGCCAGCAGTGACTTCACCGGGGAGCTGTTTTTT. Its translation reads: CASSDFTGELFF.